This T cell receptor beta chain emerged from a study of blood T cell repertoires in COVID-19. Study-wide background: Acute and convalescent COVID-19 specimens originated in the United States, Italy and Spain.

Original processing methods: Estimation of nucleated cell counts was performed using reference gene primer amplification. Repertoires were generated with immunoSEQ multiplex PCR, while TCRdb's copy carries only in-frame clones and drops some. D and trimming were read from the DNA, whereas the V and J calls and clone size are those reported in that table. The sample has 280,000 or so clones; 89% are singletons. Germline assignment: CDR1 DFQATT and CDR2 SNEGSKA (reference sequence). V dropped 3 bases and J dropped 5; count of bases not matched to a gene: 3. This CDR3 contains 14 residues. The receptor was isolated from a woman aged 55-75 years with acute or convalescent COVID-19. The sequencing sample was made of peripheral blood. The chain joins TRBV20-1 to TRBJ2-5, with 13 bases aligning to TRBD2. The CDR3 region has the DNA TGCAGTGCTAGTGGACTAGCGGGAGTTGAGACCCAGTACTTC. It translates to CSASGLAGVETQYF.